Listed below are T cell receptor beta chains from one sample, sequenced in a study of human thymus T cells. Produced via immunoSEQ multiplex PCR; TCRdb's table is partial and in-frame only. The data contain around 120,000 clones, around 94% of them singletons. The material sequenced was thymus tissue. All receptors come from a boy under two years old with a congenital heart defect but otherwise immunologically healthy. CDR3s include the opening cysteine and the closing phenylalanine or tryptophan. The D gene is left open where the match is weak. Size tells how often a clone was seen (once, few, many) or the class of an expanded clone, and some rows leave it out.

TRBJ1-1 | TRBV19 | TRBD1 | . | CASSIDSVTGLNTEAFF | TGTGCCAGTAGTATAGATTCTGTGACAGGGCTGAACACTGAAGCTTTCTTT
TRBJ2-1 | TRBV27 | . | . | CASSLSAGPTYNEQFF | TGTGCCAGCAGTTTATCCGCGGGCCCCACTTACAATGAGCAGTTCTTC
TRBJ2-1 | TRBV4-1 | TRBD1 | . | CASSARHPNRGSYNEQFF | TGCGCCAGCAGCGCTCGCCACCCCAACAGGGGGTCCTACAATGAGCAGTTCTTC
TRBJ2-5 | TRBV5-1 | . | once | CASSLAPHQETQYF | TGCGCCAGCAGCTTGGCCCCGCACCAAGAGACCCAGTACTTC
TRBJ1-2 | TRBV30 | . | . | CALRRTGIYGYTF | TGCGCCCTCCGCCGAACTGGGATCTATGGCTACACCTTC
TRBJ2-5 | TRBV28 | TRBD2 | . | CASRTTGGRWRETQYF | TGTGCCAGCAGAACCACGGGGGGTAGGTGGAGAGAGACCCAGTACTTC
TRBJ2-6 | TRBV4-1 | . | . | CASSQDLGTGLSGANVLTF | TGCGCCAGCAGCCAAGACCTCGGGACGGGGCTCTCTGGGGCCAACGTCCTGACTTTC
TRBJ2-7 | TRBV27 | . | . | CASRTSTLPYEQYF | TGTGCCAGCAGAACGTCGACACTTCCCTACGAGCAGTACTTC
TRBJ1-5 | TRBV5-4 | . | . | CASSSNDWMRGQPQHF | TGTGCCAGCAGCTCCAATGACTGGATGAGAGGCCAGCCCCAGCATTTT
TRBJ2-7 | TRBV6-1 | . | few | CASSDRRQERQYF | TGTGCCAGCAGTGACCGTAGACAGGAACGGCAGTACTTC
TRBJ2-3 | TRBV28 | TRBD2 | . | CASSRSGGAADTQYF | TGTGCCAGCAGTAGAAGCGGGGGGGCGGCAGATACGCAGTATTTT
TRBJ1-2 | TRBV10-1 | . | . | CASSDSENSGYTF | TGCGCCAGCAGTGATTCGGAAAACTCTGGCTACACCTTC
TRBJ2-1 | TRBV11-2 | . | . | CASSLPRDSPRYNEQFF | TGTGCCAGCAGCTTGCCCCGGGACTCACCTCGTTACAATGAGCAGTTCTTC
TRBJ1-2 | TRBV5-6 | . | . | CASSVEDAPYGYTF | TGTGCCAGCAGCGTTGAGGACGCCCCTTATGGCTACACCTTC
TRBJ1-2 | TRBV5-8 | TRBD1 | . | CASSLGGPGQLGYTF | TGTGCCAGCAGCTTGGGGGGACCGGGACAGTTGGGCTACACCTTC
TRBJ2-3 | TRBV19 | . | . | CASSMGRGGLTQYF | TGTGCCAGTAGTATGGGCAGGGGTGGGCTTACGCAGTATTTT
TRBJ2-7 | TRBV10-2 | . | . | CASSEDPLWFYEQYF | TGCGCCAGCAGTGAAGACCCTTTGTGGTTCTACGAGCAGTACTTC
TRBJ1-1 | TRBV11-2 | . | . | CASSLVQGRDTEAFF | TGTGCCAGCAGCTTAGTACAGGGTAGGGACACTGAAGCTTTCTTT
TRBJ1-2 | TRBV5-1 | . | . | CASSLAGHYGYTF | TGCGCCAGCAGCTTGGCAGGGCACTATGGCTACACCTTC
TRBJ2-7 | TRBV11-3 | TRBD1 | . | CASSSQGAPYEQYF | TGTGCCAGCAGCTCCCAGGGGGCCCCCTACGAGCAGTACTTC
TRBJ2-3 | TRBV4-1 | . | . | CASSQACSDTQYF | TGCGCCAGCAGCCAAGCCTGTTCAGATACGCAGTATTTT
TRBJ1-2 | TRBV7-2 | . | . | CASSLPLGSRYGYTF | TGTGCCAGCAGCTTACCACTGGGGTCTAGGTATGGCTACACCTTC
TRBJ1-3 | TRBV27 | . | . | CASSLTGKGNTIYF | TGTGCCAGCAGTTTAACAGGGAAAGGAAACACCATATATTTT
TRBJ1-2 | TRBV7-8 | . | . | CASSPTSWNYGYTF | TGTGCCAGCAGCCCCACCTCCTGGAACTATGGCTACACCTTC
TRBJ2-2 | TRBV14 | TRBD1 | . | CASSQIPQGDTGELFF | TGTGCCAGCAGCCAAATACCACAGGGGGACACCGGGGAGCTGTTTTTT